This T cell receptor (beta chain) was identified during a study of cytomegalovirus exposure and HLA in healthy donors. Study information: HLA-typed donors were the source of approximately 88 million unique TCRs, which an early data release held.

Study-wide results and caveats: Investigators reported about 160 TCR beta chains as tied to cytomegalovirus. The authors excluded some V segments, including TRBV6-2 and TRBV6-3, as indistinguishable. Serostatus for CMV was the only available immune exposure information.

This clone was observed a handful of times. Its target is unknown. This CDR3 has 14 residues. Germline V gene data show CDR1 as MNHEY and CDR2 as SVGAGI. The V and J ends lost 2 bases and 10 bases, in that order; junction bases with no gene match: 9. This PCR relied on a set of 60 Vbeta primers and 13 Jbeta primers. Libraries were prepared by immunoSEQ multiplex PCR; TCRdb keeps only in-frame clonotypes and omits some of them. The table has 100,000 to 150,000 clones, more than 15% seen once. Sequencing was done on a sample of PBMCs. The rearrangement joins TRBV6-5 to TRBJ1-1, with 8 bases lining up with TRBD1. The TCR was taken from a female donor in good health and CMV-seropositive. Here the CDR3 reads CASSYNDRGDAAFF. In nucleotides, the CDR3 is TGTGCCAGCAGTTACAACGACAGGGGCGACGCAGCTTTCTTT.